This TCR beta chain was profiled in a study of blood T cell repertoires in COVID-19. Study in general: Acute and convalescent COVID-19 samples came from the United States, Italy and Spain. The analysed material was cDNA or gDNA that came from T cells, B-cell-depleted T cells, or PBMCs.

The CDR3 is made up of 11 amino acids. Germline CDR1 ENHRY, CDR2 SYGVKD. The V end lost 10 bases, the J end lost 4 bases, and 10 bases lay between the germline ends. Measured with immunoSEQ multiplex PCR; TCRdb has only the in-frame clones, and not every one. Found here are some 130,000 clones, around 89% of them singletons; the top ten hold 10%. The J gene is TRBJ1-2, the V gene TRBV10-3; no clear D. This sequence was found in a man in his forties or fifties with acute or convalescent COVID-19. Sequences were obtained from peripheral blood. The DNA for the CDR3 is TGTGCCACCTCAGAGGGCTATGGCTACACCTTC. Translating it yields CATSEGYGYTF.